These 8 T cell receptor beta chains originate from one sample sequenced in a study of beta chain features in type 1 diabetes. The isolated RNA, all of it, was reverse transcribed, so expressed TCRB transcripts were what got sequenced. Method: immunoSEQ multiplex PCR; TCRdb's copy keeps in-frame clones and lacks some. Of just over 600,000 clones listed, about 16% are singletons. The material sequenced was naive CD4+ T cells from blood. The source of these receptors is a young man in good health.

The chain uses TRBV4-1 and TRBJ2-5; D call uncertain. The CDR3 contains 14 residues. The germline V gene has CDR1 MGHRA and CDR2 YSYEKL. V was trimmed by 0 bases and J by 1 base, leaving 6 bases between them. In DNA form, the CDR3 reads TGCGCCAGCAGCCAAGATCTCCCCCAAGAGACCCAGTACTTC. Its protein is CASSQDLPQETQYF.

The rearrangement uses TRBV5-1 and TRBJ2-2; 7 nucleotides match TRBD2. Unmatched junction bases numbered 3, after V lost 4 bases and J lost 6 bases. This CDR3 has 13 amino acids. Germline assignment: CDR1 SGHRS and CDR2 YFSETQ. CDR3 sequence reads: CASSEGRAGELFF. Here the CDR3 DNA reads TGCGCCAGCAGCGAAGGGAGGGCCGGGGAGCTGTTTTTT. Full variable domain (outside the CDR3, taken from reference TRBV5-1 and TRBJ2-2): KAGVTQTPRYLIKTRGQQVTLSCSPISGHRSVSWYQQTPGQGLQFLFEYFSETQRNKGNFPGRFSGRQFSNSRSEMNVSTLELGDSALYLCASSEGRAGELFFGEGSRLTVL.

The rearrangement links TRBV7-3 to TRBJ2-6; D remains unclear. The CDR3 spans 15 residues. V lost 5 bases and J lost 4, with 12 bases in between. CDR1 and CDR2 from the germline V gene are SGHTA and FQGTGA. CDR3 amino acids: CASSARRPGANVLTF. The DNA of the CDR3 is TGTGCCAGCAGCGCCCGGCGACCCGGGGCCAACGTCCTGACTTTC.

The chain joins TRBV5-4 to TRBJ2-5; no reliable D call. The CDR3 contains 15 residues. Trimming removed 1 base from V and 5 bases from J, with 15 bases in between. Germline CDR1 and CDR2: SGHNT and YYREEE (reference sequence). The CDR3 DNA reads TGTGCCAGCAGCTTGCGTCGCCGCGATGGGGAGACCCAGTACTTC. Translation gives CASSLRRRDGETQYF.

This clone has only a few counts. The genes are TRBV11-2 and TRBJ2-1, with D perhaps matching TRBD2 (6 bases). This CDR3 comprises 11 residues. Germline V CDR1 and CDR2: SGHAT, FQNNGV. V was pared by 1 base and J by 14 bases, with 9 bases between. CDR3 sequence: CASSLGTTKFF. CDR3 nucleotide sequence: TGTGCCAGCAGCTTAGGGACTACGAAGTTCTTC.

This clone showed up just a few times. The chain uses TRBV19 and TRBJ2-3; no clear D gene. The CDR3 is 14 residues long. Germline CDR1 LNHDA, CDR2 SQIVND (reference sequence). V was cut by 7 bases and J by 2 bases, with 13 bases left in between. CDR3 DNA: TGTGCCAGTACTTCTGCCTTTCCCACAGATACGCAGTATTTT. Its protein is CASTSAFPTDTQYF.

The V gene is TRBV28, the J gene TRBJ1-4, with no clear D. Germline-derived CDR1 and CDR2 are MDHEN and SYDVKM. The CDR3 is 13 amino acids. Trimming took off 6 bases at V and 7 bases at J, with 12 bases between the two ends. CDR3 nucleotides: TGTGCCAGCAGCCGCCCGGACCTTGAAAAACTGTTTTTT. Translated, it gives CASSRPDLEKLFF. Full variable domain (remainder filled in from reference TRBV28 and TRBJ1-4): DVKVTQSSRYLVKRTGEKVFLECVQDMDHENMFWYRQDPGLGLRLIYFSYDVKMKEKGDIPEGYSVSREKKERFSLILESASTNQTSMYLCASSRPDLEKLFFGSGTQLSVL.

The chain has TRBV25-1 and TRBJ1-2, with TRBD1 matching 7 bases. The CDR3 covers 15 residues. Trimming removed 6 bases from V and 8 bases from J; junction bases left unmatched: 15. In germline, CDR1 is MGHDK, CDR2 SYGVNS. CDR3 sequence: CASSDRQGGTGGYTF. The DNA for the CDR3 is TGTGCCAGCAGCGACCGACAGGGAGGGACGGGGGGCTACACCTTC.